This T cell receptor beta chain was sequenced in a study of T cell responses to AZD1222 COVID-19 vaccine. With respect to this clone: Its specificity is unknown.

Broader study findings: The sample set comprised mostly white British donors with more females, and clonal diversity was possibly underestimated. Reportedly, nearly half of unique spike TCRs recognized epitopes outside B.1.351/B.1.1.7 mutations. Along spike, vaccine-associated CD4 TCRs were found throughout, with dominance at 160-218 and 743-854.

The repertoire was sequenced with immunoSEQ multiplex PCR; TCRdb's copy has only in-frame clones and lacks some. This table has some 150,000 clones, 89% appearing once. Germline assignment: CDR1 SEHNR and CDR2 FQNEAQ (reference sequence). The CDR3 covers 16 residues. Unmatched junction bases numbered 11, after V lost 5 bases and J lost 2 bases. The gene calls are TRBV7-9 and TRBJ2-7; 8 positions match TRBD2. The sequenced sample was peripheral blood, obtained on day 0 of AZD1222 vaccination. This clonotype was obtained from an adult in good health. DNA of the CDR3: TGTGCCAGCAGCACAACTCGGGGGGGTAATACCTACGAGCAGTACTTC. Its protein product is CASSTTRGGNTYEQYF.